The sequence of this TCR beta chain was determined in a study of shared clonotypes between healthy human individuals. Study-level points and caveats: Generation probabilities were higher for clonotypes shared across all four sorted-subset donors than for unshared ones. Some naive CD4 clonotypes, 5% to 5.5%, turned up in common across several donors.

This clone was detected a few times. Antigen unknown. V gave up 5 bases and J gave up 8 bases; unmatched junction bases: 7. Germline lookup yields CDR1 LNHDA and CDR2 SQIVND (reference sequence). CDR3 length: 14 amino acids. Donors, without exception, were Caucasian adults residing in Nashville, Tennessee. Here immunoSEQ multiplex PCR was the method, and the copy in TCRdb shows in-frame clones only, minus some. Of more than 900,000 clones detected, approximately 80% appear once; the ten largest clones hold 0.55% to 0.7%. This clonotype was sampled from a man between 18 and 29 years old in good health. Some clones in this sample may be carry-over from other donors' samples. The rearrangement links TRBV19 to TRBJ2-4; 9 positions match TRBD2. Sequenced material: memory CD4+ T cells from PBMCs. This sample's subset: CD45RA-negative fraction. The CDR3: CASSSSGRRDIQYF. The CDR3 DNA reads TGTGCCAGTAGTTCGAGCGGGAGGCGGGACATTCAGTACTTC.